These T cell receptor beta chains were read from a single sample in a study of blood T cell repertoires in COVID-19. Repertoires were generated with immunoSEQ multiplex PCR, while TCRdb's copy carries only in-frame clones and drops some. Among 200,000 or so clones listed, about 84% were seen once. Input material: PBMCs or T cells enriched from blood (not recorded which). The source of these receptors is a woman between 35 and 50 years old with acute COVID-19. CDR3s include the opening cysteine and the closing phenylalanine or tryptophan. Each record gives: clone size, D gene, J gene, V gene, CDR3 protein, CDR3 DNA. D genes are given only for firm matches. Expanded clones are given a class, and other clones once, few, many or no size at all.

-	-	TRBJ1-1	TRBV7-2	CASSLGVRATEAFF	TGTGCCAGCAGCTTAGGGGTCAGGGCCACTGAAGCTTTCTTT
-	TRBD2	TRBJ2-3	TRBV6-4	CASSDTSGTDTQYF	TGTGCCAGCAGTGACACTAGCGGCACAGATACGCAGTATTTT
-	-	TRBJ2-5	TRBV3-1/TRBV3-2	CASRDSGRETQYF	TGTGCCAGCAGGGATAGCGGAAGAGAGACCCAGTACTTC
-	TRBD1	TRBJ1-5	TRBV28	CASETGSNQPQHF	TGTGCCAGCGAGACAGGGAGCAATCAGCCCCAGCATTTT
-	-	TRBJ2-7	TRBV9	CASSVVPDRGEQYF	TGTGCCAGCAGCGTAGTGCCAGATCGGGGAGAGCAGTACTTC
-	TRBD1	TRBJ1-6	TRBV9	CASSVGQGANSPLHF	TGTGCCAGCAGCGTAGGCCAGGGGGCTAATTCACCCCTCCACTTT
-	TRBD1	TRBJ2-7	TRBV5-4	CASSSPTTGTTRVRDEQYF	TGTGCCAGCAGCTCGCCGACGACAGGGACGACCAGAGTGCGGGACGAGCAGTACTTC
few	TRBD1	TRBJ1-6	TRBV19	CASRRDSYNSPLHF	TGTGCTTCACGCCGGGACAGTTATAATTCACCCCTCCACTTT
-	-	TRBJ1-2	TRBV6-5	CASSREWSYGYTF	TGTGCCAGCAGTCGAGAATGGAGCTATGGCTACACCTTC
-	-	TRBJ1-2	TRBV6-5	CASTRETAYGYTF	TGTGCCAGCACCAGAGAGACAGCCTATGGCTACACCTTC
-	-	TRBJ1-3	TRBV7-2	CASSLIFSGNTIYF	TGTGCCAGCAGCTTAATCTTCTCTGGAAACACCATATATTTT
-	TRBD1	TRBJ1-1	TRBV18	CASSPRGQGVNTEAFF	TGTGCCAGCTCACCACGCGGACAGGGTGTGAACACTGAAGCTTTCTTT
few	TRBD2	TRBJ2-7	TRBV6-5	CASTSLAGGSYEQYF	TGTGCCAGCACCTCTCTAGCGGGAGGGTCCTACGAGCAGTACTTC
few	-	TRBJ2-1	TRBV27	CASSPVEGGRNEQFF	TGTGCCAGCAGTCCCGTAGAAGGCGGGCGCAATGAGCAGTTCTTC
-	-	TRBJ2-5	TRBV21-1	CASSKASRQSQETQYF	TGTGCCAGCAGCAAAGCTAGTCGACAGTCGCAAGAGACCCAGTACTTC
-	TRBD1	TRBJ1-2	TRBV11-1	CASSLEPGGYGYGYTF	TGTGCCAGCAGCTTAGAGCCAGGGGGCTATGGCTATGGCTACACCTTC
few	-	TRBJ1-5	TRBV30	CAWSGGRGSNQPQHF	TGTGCCTGGAGTGGGGGAAGGGGTAGCAATCAGCCCCAGCATTTT
-	-	TRBJ2-2	TRBV28	CASSLWKGLLGVGELFF	TGTGCCAGCAGTTTATGGAAGGGACTCCTGGGTGTCGGGGAGCTGTTTTTT
-	-	TRBJ1-2	TRBV5-1	CASSLGMDRLQYGYTF	TGCGCCAGCAGCCTGGGAATGGACAGATTACAATATGGCTACACCTTC
-	-	TRBJ1-3	TRBV5-1	CASSPGGGGNTIYF	TGCGCCAGCAGCCCTGGAGGCGGTGGAAACACCATATATTTT
once	TRBD1	TRBJ1-5	TRBV19	CASSIIVGTGANQPQHF	TGTGCCAGTAGTATCATCGTAGGGACAGGGGCCAATCAGCCCCAGCATTTT
-	-	TRBJ2-3	TRBV19	CASSMGASTDTQYF	TGTGCCAGTAGTATGGGGGCTAGCACAGATACGCAGTATTTT
few	-	TRBJ2-1	TRBV20-1	CSARISVEQFF	TGCAGTGCTAGAATTAGCGTTGAGCAGTTCTTC
-	-	TRBJ2-1	TRBV3-1/TRBV3-2	CASSQGEDRLKWDEQFF	TGTGCCAGCAGCCAAGGGGAAGACAGGCTGAAATGGGATGAGCAGTTCTTC
-	TRBD2	TRBJ2-7	TRBV6-2/TRBV6-3	CASSYLGRGRFYEQYF	TGTGCCAGCAGTTACCTCGGGCGCGGGAGATTCTACGAGCAGTACTTC
-	-	TRBJ2-3	TRBV7-2	CASSPSSVTDTQYF	TGTGCCAGCAGCCCGTCTAGCGTGACAGATACGCAGTATTTT
once	-	TRBJ1-3	TRBV11-2	CASSLVLASLSGNTIYF	TGTGCCAGCAGCTTAGTCCTCGCCTCACTCTCCGGAAACACCATATATTTT
-	TRBD1	TRBJ2-3	TRBV6-5	CASKFGTGSTDTQYF	TGTGCCAGCAAGTTTGGGACAGGATCCACAGATACGCAGTATTTT
-	TRBD1	TRBJ1-6	TRBV28	CASSLGQGYNSPLHF	TGTGCCAGCAGTTTGGGACAGGGATATAATTCACCCCTCCACTTT
-	-	TRBJ2-7	TRBV7-2	CASSLAGQYYEQYF	TGTGCCAGCAGCTTAGCAGGACAGTACTACGAGCAGTACTTC
-	-	TRBJ2-7	TRBV29-1	CSVETGFLDEQYF	TGCAGCGTTGAAACAGGGTTCCTGGACGAGCAGTACTTC
-	-	TRBJ2-3	TRBV20-1	CSASFRPGPGTDTQYF	TGCAGTGCTAGTTTTCGTCCAGGGCCGGGCACAGATACGCAGTATTTT
-	TRBD1	TRBJ2-5	TRBV5-1	CASNKWTGEGTQYF	TGCGCCAGTAACAAATGGACAGGGGAAGGGACCCAGTACTTC
-	TRBD2	TRBJ2-5	TRBV5-8	CASSPGTSYETQYF	TGTGCCAGCAGCCCCGGGACTAGCTACGAGACCCAGTACTTC
once	TRBD1	TRBJ1-4	TRBV6-5	CASSYLQGVDEKLFF	TGTGCCAGCAGTTACCTCCAGGGGGTCGATGAAAAACTGTTTTTT
-	-	TRBJ1-5	TRBV3-1/TRBV3-2	CASSRRTGGGNQPQHF	TGTGCCAGCAGCCGACGAACAGGCGGGGGCAATCAGCCCCAGCATTTT
-	-	TRBJ1-2	TRBV5-4	CASSLDRSGYTF	TGTGCCAGCAGCTTGGACAGATCCGGCTACACCTTC
-	TRBD1	TRBJ1-1	TRBV6-1	CASSVRTGRGNTEAFF	TGTGCCAGCAGTGTCCGGACAGGGCGGGGGAACACTGAAGCTTTCTTT
-	-	TRBJ2-7	TRBV7-7	CASSLGDIRSYEQYF	TGTGCTAGCAGCTTAGGCGACATCCGTTCCTACGAGCAGTACTTC
-	TRBD1	TRBJ1-5	TRBV3-1/TRBV3-2	CASSQDPRGVKYNQPQHF	TGTGCCAGCAGCCAAGACCCCAGGGGGGTGAAATACAATCAGCCCCAGCATTTT
-	-	TRBJ1-6	TRBV28	CAGSPAVSYNSPLHF	TGTGCCGGATCCCCTGCGGTTTCCTATAATTCACCCCTCCACTTT
-	-	TRBJ2-5	TRBV19	CASSTDSEETQYF	TGTGCCAGTAGTACGGACTCCGAAGAGACCCAGTACTTC